This T cell receptor (beta chain) is from a study of blood T cell repertoires in COVID-19. Across the study: COVID-19 samples collected from the United States, Italy and Spain covered acute and convalescent phases. Sample material is recorded as cDNA or gDNA derived from T cells, B-cell-depleted T cells, or PBMCs.

CDR1 and CDR2 from the germline V gene are LGHNA and YNFKEQ. The ends were cut back, 3 bases at V and 7 bases at J, with 15 bases in the middle. This CDR3 contains 14 residues. Sequencing was performed with immunoSEQ multiplex PCR; in TCRdb, only in-frame clones are kept and a portion is missing. The data hold some 290,000 clones, with about nine tenths observed a single time. The chain combines TRBV4-2 with TRBJ1-2; D is possibly TRBD1 (6 bases). Sequencing was performed on peripheral blood. The receptor's source is a woman in her forties or fifties who had recovered from COVID-19. The CDR3 DNA sequence: TGTGCCAGCAGCCAGGAAAACAGGGCCTCTGGCTACACCTTC. This codes for CASSQENRASGYTF.